What follows are 20 T cell receptor beta chains derived from one specimen sequenced in a study of shared clonotypes between healthy human individuals. Only in-frame clones appear in the TCRdb table, and some are missing; sequencing was by immunoSEQ multiplex PCR. This table holds 300,000 to 350,000 clones, around four fifths found once. The sample consisted of memory CD4+ T cells sorted from blood. Subset described: CD45RA-negative fraction. The source is a man aged 25 to 40 in good health.

Written as DNA, the CDR3 is TGTGCCAGCAGCCCCCGCGGGACAGGGTTCTTGGATAATGAGCAGTTCTTC. As protein: CASSPRGTGFLDNEQFF. The J gene is TRBJ2-1, the V gene TRBV9, with 9 bases identical to TRBD1. J gave up 7 bases and V 4 bases, and 15 bases lay outside the gene matches. Germline CDR1 SGDLS, CDR2 YYNGEE. The CDR3 extends over 17 amino acids.

This clone was found a few times. The rearrangement uses TRBV18 and TRBJ2-3; D might be TRBD2 (6 bases). Trimming cost V 6 bases and J 5 bases, with 21 bases left between them. CDR1 KGHSH and CDR2 LQKENI come from the germline V gene. The CDR3 runs to 16 residues. The CDR3 bases are TGTGCCAGCTCCCCCCGCCCGGGCGGGAAGGGAGATACGCAGTATTTT. Translated: CASSPRPGGKGDTQYF. The full variable domain, its missing parts supplied by reference TRBV18 and TRBJ2-3, is NAGVMQNPRHLVRRRGQEARLRCSPMKGHSHVYWYRQLPEEGLKFMVYLQKENIIDESGMPKERFSAEFPKEGPSILRIQQVVRGDSAAYFCASSPRPGGKGDTQYFGPGTRLTVL.

The CDR3 bases are TGTGCCAGCAGCCCAGGGGTCCCGGGAACCCATGAGCAGTTCTTC. Residues: CASSPGVPGTHEQFF. The chain employs TRBV6-5 and TRBJ2-1, with D possibly matching TRBD1 (6 bases). This CDR3 comprises 15 residues. Germline values: CDR1 MNHEY, CDR2 SVGAGI. The ends were cut back, 6 bases at V and 8 bases at J, with 20 bases in the middle.

This clone turned up a few times. The rearrangement joins TRBV7-9 to TRBJ2-5; maybe TRBD2 (5 bases). This CDR3 is built from 15 residues. V was cut by 5 bases and J by 5 bases, with 18 bases left in between. The germline V gene has CDR1 SEHNR and CDR2 FQNEAQ (reference sequence). The CDR3 spells CASSPPTSVRETQYF. In nucleotides, the CDR3 is TGTGCCAGCAGCCCCCCAACTAGTGTCAGGGAGACCCAGTACTTC.

The V call is TRBV6-5, the J call TRBJ1-2; TRBD1 might be the D (5 bases). The CDR3 runs to 11 residues. V was clipped by 5 bases and J by 10 bases, with 11 bases between them. Germline lookup yields CDR1 MNHEY and CDR2 SVGAGI. The CDR3 nucleotides read TGTGCCAGCAGTCCACAGGATATCTACACCTTC. As protein: CASSPQDIYTF.

V gene TRBV28 combines with J gene TRBJ2-1; 7 bases align to TRBD1. V was pared by 7 bases and J by 9 bases, with 12 bases of the junction left unmatched. The CDR3 is 14 residues long. CDR1 is MDHEN, CDR2 SYDVKM, per germline. The CDR3, as DNA: TGTGCCAGCATCGGACAGGTAGGGCCCGGTGAGCAGTTCTTC. It translates to CASIGQVGPGEQFF.

The rearrangement links TRBV5-5 to TRBJ2-3; the D gene is possibly TRBD2 (5 bases). V was shortened by 8 bases and J by 4 bases, with 11 bases between the two germline ends. Germline assignment: CDR1 SGHKS and CDR2 YYEKEE (reference sequence). This CDR3 is built from 12 residues. CDR3 residues: CASTRTADTQYF. DNA for the CDR3: TGTGCCAGTACTAGAACAGCAGATACGCAGTATTTT. The full variable domain, with the rest looked up from reference TRBV5-5 and TRBJ2-3, is DAGVTQSPTHLIKTRGQQVTLRCSPISGHKSVSWYQQVLGQGPQFIFQYYEKEERGRGNFPDRFSARQFPNYSSELNVNALLLGDSALYLCASTRTADTQYFGPGTRLTVL.

Regarding this clone: Within the sample, other DNA sequences also encode this same CDR3. This chain links TRBV18 with TRBJ1-1; possible D gene TRBD1, 5 bases. The CDR3 has 13 residues. V was trimmed by 2 bases and J by 3 bases, leaving 7 bases between them. Germline lookup yields CDR1 KGHSH and CDR2 LQKENI. CDR3 residues: CASSPGGDTEAFF. In nucleotides, the CDR3 is TGTGCCAGCTCACCAGGGGGGGACACTGAAGCTTTCTTT.

This chain joins TRBV30 and TRBJ2-3; D call uncertain. The CDR3 is 12 residues long. Between the trimmed V and J ends, which lost 5 bases and 2 bases, there was a span of 8 bases. The germline CDR1 and CDR2 sequences are GTSNPN and SVGIG (reference sequence). This chain's CDR3 is CAWDLNTDTQYF. The CDR3 nucleotides read TGTGCCTGGGACCTTAACACAGATACGCAGTATTTT.

The chain couples TRBV30 to TRBJ1-5; possible D gene TRBD1, 5 bases. Germline V lookup: CDR1 GTSNPN, CDR2 SVGIG (reference sequence). The V end lost 1 base, the J end lost 3 bases, and 10 bases lay between the germline ends. This CDR3 spans 14 amino acids. The CDR3 protein is CAWSGGQLNQPQHF. The CDR3, as DNA: TGTGCCTGGAGTGGAGGACAACTCAATCAGCCCCAGCATTTT.

This chain connects TRBV5-1 to TRBJ1-4; the D gene is possibly TRBD1 (5 bases). Germline V lookup: CDR1 SGHRS, CDR2 YFSETQ. Trimming stripped 4 bases from V and 4 bases from J, with 11 bases between. The CDR3 contains 14 residues. The CDR3 reads CASSGGHGNEKLFF. CDR3 sequence (DNA): TGCGCCAGCAGCGGAGGACACGGTAATGAAAAACTGTTTTTT.

The rearrangement links TRBV10-3 to TRBJ2-1; TRBD2 agrees at 9 bases. The CDR3 spans 15 residues. V lost 2 bases, J lost 4 bases, and 3 bases stayed unmatched. From germline, CDR1 is ENHRY and CDR2 SYGVKD. The CDR3 loop reads CAISERTSVYNEQFF. The CDR3 DNA is TGTGCCATCAGTGAGAGGACTAGCGTGTACAATGAGCAGTTCTTC.

The chain uses TRBV18 and TRBJ1-1, with D possibly being TRBD1 (5 bases). V shed 2 bases and J shed 3 bases, with 10 bases lying between them. There are 14 residues in the CDR3. Germline assignment: CDR1 KGHSH and CDR2 LQKENI. The CDR3 loop is CASSPDLGDTEAFF. The DNA for the CDR3 is TGTGCCAGCTCACCAGACCTGGGGGACACTGAAGCTTTCTTT.

The J gene is TRBJ2-2, the V gene TRBV5-4; D not resolved. The CDR3 has 16 residues. Trimming shortened V by 2 bases and J by 0 bases, and 11 bases separated the two germline ends. Germline V gene sequence: CDR1 SGHNT, CDR2 YYREEE (reference sequence). The CDR3 coding sequence is TGTGCCAGCAGCTTCCCATCCAGTACGAACACCGGGGAGCTGTTTTTT. Translation gives CASSFPSSTNTGELFF.

The V and J genes are TRBV6-1 and TRBJ2-7; 8 positions agree with TRBD2. This CDR3 contains 14 residues. Trimming took 5 bases from V and 1 from J; bases not matched to a gene: 4. The germline gives CDR1 MNHNS, CDR2 SASEGT. The chain's CDR3 is CASSISGSSYEQYF. CDR3 DNA: TGTGCCAGCAGTATCAGCGGGAGTTCCTACGAGCAGTACTTC.

This chain joins TRBV18 and TRBJ2-7; 11 bases line up with TRBD2. Unmatched junction bases numbered 8, after V lost 4 bases and J lost 6 bases. CDR1 is KGHSH, CDR2 LQKENI, per germline. The CDR3 consists of 15 residues. This chain's CDR3 is CASSLLAGVLVEQYF. The CDR3 nucleotides are TGTGCCAGCTCACTACTAGCGGGGGTGTTGGTCGAGCAGTACTTC.

A few counts support this clone. This sequence joins TRBV10-2 and TRBJ2-1; 8 bases align to TRBD2. Germline CDR1 is WSHSY and CDR2 is SAAADI. The CDR3 is 14 amino acids. V shed 2 bases, J shed 7 bases, and the junction held 4 bases outside the gene matches. This CDR3 reads CASSEASGSNEQFF. The CDR3 DNA sequence: TGCGCCAGCAGTGAGGCCAGCGGGAGTAATGAGCAGTTCTTC.

This clone appeared a single time. The V and J genes are TRBV5-1 and TRBJ2-3; TRBD1 matches 7 bases. The V gene's germline CDR1 is SGHRS and CDR2 YFSETQ. The CDR3 totals 16 residues. Losses at the gene ends were 5 bases for V and 1 base for J; bases not matched to a gene: 10. CDR3: CASSKGASIRTDTQYF. CDR3 bases: TGCGCCAGCAGTAAGGGGGCCTCGATTCGCACAGATACGCAGTATTTT.

The V gene is TRBV19, the J gene TRBJ2-4; TRBD1 is a possible D gene (6 bases). This CDR3 is 16 amino acids long. Germline V gene data show CDR1 as LNHDA and CDR2 as SQIVND (reference sequence). The V end lost 3 bases, the J end lost 2 bases, and 14 bases lay between the germline ends. Here the CDR3 DNA reads TGTGCCAGTAGTATGTTGGGGGCTGGGACCAAAAACATTCAGTACTTC. Translation gives CASSMLGAGTKNIQYF.

This chain joins TRBV11-2 and TRBJ2-3, with 7 nucleotides matching TRBD2. Germline assignment: CDR1 SGHAT and CDR2 FQNNGV. Germline trimming cut 2 bases from V and 1 base from J; bases unmatched to any gene: 12. The CDR3 is 18 residues long. The CDR3 nucleotides read TGTGCCAGCAGCTTAAGGAAGGAGGCGGGAGACCGCACAGATACGCAGTATTTT. Its protein product is CASSLRKEAGDRTDTQYF.